This entry lists 18 T cell receptor beta chains sequenced from one sample in a study of T cells after yellow fever vaccination (dated by TCRdb to between 2018 and 2021). Libraries were constructed by 5' RACE. Sequencing used an Illumina HiSeq 2500. Starting from the raw public reads, TCRdb applied fastp trimming at Q25, assembled clones with MiXCR and retained in-frame beta chains. Here each entry gathers all rows of one CDR3 protein and keeps the most common genes and DNA. The sample contains roughly 60,000 distinct CDR3 sequences, 7.1% of them found a single time. The top ten hold under 45% of the sample. The treatment or condition label on this specimen signifies: live attenuated yellow fever vaccine strain. The source was CD8+ T cells sorted from PBMCs, collected on the day of the first yellow fever vaccination. The receptors were sampled from a man aged 18 to 35 who received the YFV17D yellow fever vaccine.

This rearrangement joins TRBV7-8 to TRBJ2-7, with D maybe TRBD2 (6 bases). The CDR3 runs 12 residues. V gave up 4 bases and J gave up 12 bases, with 16 bases separating them. From germline, CDR1 is SGHVS and CDR2 FQNEAQ. CDR3 nucleotides: TGTGCCAGCAGCTCCACAGCGGGTGTCGCGTACGTC. Translated: CASSSTAGVAYV.

This clonotype was picked up many times. The J gene is TRBJ2-3, the V gene TRBV9; 9 nucleotides agree with TRBD2. Germline trimming cut 4 bases from V and 2 bases from J; bases unmatched to any gene: 11. The length of the CDR3 is 17 residues. Germline V gene sequence: CDR1 SGDLS, CDR2 YYNGEE. CDR3 residues: CASSPRGSGGPTDTQYF. CDR3 nucleotides: TGTGCCAGCAGCCCCCGTGGTAGCGGGGGACCCACAGATACGCAGTATTTT.

This clonotype was counted between two and nine times. The gene calls are TRBV7-6 and TRBJ2-3; D might be TRBD1 (6 bases). V lost 5 bases, J lost 1 base, and 16 bases lay in between. Germline V gives CDR1 SGHVS, CDR2 FNYEAQ. CDR3 length equals 16 residues. The CDR3 here is CASSKLEQGGTDTQYF. CDR3 nucleotides: TGTGCCAGCAGCAAACTCGAACAGGGCGGCACAGATACGCAGTATTTT.

The table lists this clonotype with many counts. The V call is TRBV7-3, the J call TRBJ2-2, with TRBD2 matching 9 bases. The length of the CDR3 is 15 residues. CDR1 is SGHTA, CDR2 FQGTGA, per germline. V lost 5 bases to trimming and J lost 5 bases; unmatched junction nucleotides: 6. CDR3 sequence: CASSHSGGPTGELFF. The CDR3 region has the DNA TGTGCCAGCAGCCACAGCGGGGGGCCAACCGGGGAGCTGTTTTTT.

This clonotype was seen ten or more times. The chain is built from TRBV20-1 and TRBJ1-2, with D maybe TRBD1 (6 bases). The CDR3 spans 12 residues. V lost 6 bases, J lost 3 bases, and 11 bases lay in between. The germline V gene encodes CDR1 DFQATT and CDR2 SNEGSKA (reference sequence). CDR3 coding DNA: TGCAGTGCATACGACAGGCACTATGGCTACACCTTC. This gives the protein CSAYDRHYGYTF.

A remark on this clonotype: This sequence may be a read error, since a much larger clone differs from it by one base. The chain has TRBV6-2 or TRBV6-3 and TRBJ2-3; D gene unclear. The CDR3 is 12 amino acids. Germline loops: CDR1 MNHEY, CDR2 SVGEGT. V was shortened by 7 bases and J by 4 bases, with 9 bases between the two germline ends. The CDR3 DNA sequence: TGTGCCAGCACTACATCGCCAGATACGCAGTATTTT. As protein: CASTTSPDTQYF.

Many counts were recorded for this clonotype. The rearrangement joins TRBV25-1 to TRBJ1-2, with D unresolved. The CDR3 sequence is 13 residues long. Germline V CDR1 and CDR2: MGHDK, SYGVNS. V was cut by 6 bases and J by 4 bases, with 12 bases left in between. CDR3 bases: TGTGCCAGCAGCCCTTGGGAGGCCTATGGCTACACCTTC. This encodes CASSPWEAYGYTF.

This clonotype was detected a few times. The chain has TRBV7-9 and TRBJ2-1; tentatively, D is TRBD1 or TRBD2 (5 bases each). Germline CDR1 reads SEHNR; CDR2 reads FQNEAQ (reference sequence). Between the trimmed V and J ends, which lost 8 bases and 0 bases, there was a span of 14 bases. CDR3 length: 15 amino acids. The CDR3 nucleotides are TGTGCCAGCGCCCCGGGGCTCAGCTCCTACAATGAGCAGTTCTTC. This sequence encodes CASAPGLSSYNEQFF.

This clonotype was counted between two and nine times. V gene TRBV18 combines with J gene TRBJ2-6; tentative D call: TRBD1 (5 bases). The V and J ends lost 0 bases and 4 bases respectively, with 10 bases between them. CDR1 and CDR2 (germline): KGHSH, LQKENI. The CDR3 has 16 amino acids. CDR3 amino acids: CASSPPPGKGANVLTF. Written as DNA, the CDR3 is TGTGCCAGCTCACCACCGCCAGGGAAAGGGGCCAACGTCCTGACTTTC.

This sequence joins TRBV19 and TRBJ1-5; no definite D call. Deletions cut 3 bases from V and 0 bases from J, with 9 bases between. The germline gives CDR1 LNHDA, CDR2 SQIVND (reference sequence). CDR3 length: 15 residues. The CDR3 coding sequence is TGTGCCAGTAGTATGGGCCAGTATAGCAATCAGCCCCAGCATTTT. Residues: CASSMGQYSNQPQHF.

In this sample, this clonotype turned up many times. This chain connects TRBV27 to TRBJ2-3; D is uncertain. The V end was cut by 6 bases, the J end by 0 bases, with 13 bases between. Germline V lookup: CDR1 MNHEY, CDR2 SMNVEV (reference sequence). The CDR3 has 15 residues. The CDR3 spells CASRRSDTSTDTQYF. In DNA form, the CDR3 reads TGTGCCAGCAGACGGTCGGATACTAGCACAGATACGCAGTATTTT.

This clonotype has more than one count but fewer than ten. The V and J genes are TRBV19 and TRBJ2-3; D not certain. Germline lookup yields CDR1 LNHDA and CDR2 SQIVND (reference sequence). V lost 3 bases and J lost 6, with 10 bases in between. This CDR3 region has 13 residues. CDR3 coding DNA: TGTGCCAGTAGTATGGTAGCAGGCGATACGCAGTATTTT. It codes for CASSMVAGDTQYF.

This clonotype came up a few times. The CDR3 region is CASSQVEGPSSYNEQFF. The CDR3 DNA is TGCGCCAGCAGCCAAGTTGAGGGACCAAGCTCCTACAATGAGCAGTTCTTC. The chain carries TRBV4-1 and TRBJ2-1, with D perhaps given as TRBD1 or TRBD2 (5 bases each). There are 17 residues in the CDR3. The V gene lost 1 base and the J gene lost 0 bases, with 13 bases spanning the gap. The V gene's germline CDR1 is MGHRA and CDR2 YSYEKL.

With respect to this clonotype: A much larger clone sits a single nucleotide away, making a read error possible. This rearrangement joins TRBV10-3 to TRBJ2-2; D not certain. The CDR3 extends over 15 amino acids. Germline V gene lookup returns CDR1 ENHRY and CDR2 SYGVKD. The CDR3 nucleotides read TGTCCCATCAGTGTGGTGACTGCGAACACCGGGGAGCTGTTTTTT. Protein: CPISVVTANTGELFF.

This clonotype has at least ten counts. CDR3 DNA sequence: TGTGCCAGCGAAGGGGTCGGGGATTCCTACGAGCAGTACTTC. Its translation is CASEGVGDSYEQYF. The chain joins TRBV2 to TRBJ2-7, with D perhaps assigned TRBD1 or TRBD2 (5 bases each). The V gene's germline CDR1 is SNHLY and CDR2 FYNNEI. V was shortened by 8 bases and J by 1 base, with 15 bases between the two germline ends. The CDR3 has 14 residues. The full variable domain, rest sourced from reference TRBV2 and TRBJ2-7, is EPEVTQTPSHQVTQMGQEVILRCVPISNHLYFYWYRQILGQKVEFLVSFYNNEISEKSEIFDDQFSVERPDGSNFTLKIRSTKLEDSAMYFCASEGVGDSYEQYFGPGTRLTVT.

This clonotype was found many times. CDR3 nucleotides: TGTGCCAGCAGTTTTGGCAGGGGACGTGGCTACACCTTC. Translated: CASSFGRGRGYTF. The V and J genes are TRBV12-3 or TRBV12-4 and TRBJ1-2; a possible D gene is TRBD1 (6 bases). V shed 3 bases and J shed 7 bases, with 12 bases lying between them. The CDR3 extends over 13 amino acids.

The sample holds many counts of this clonotype. V and J are TRBV12-3 or TRBV12-4 and TRBJ1-2; a weak D match, TRBD1 (5 bases). The V gene lost 7 bases and the J gene lost 8 bases, with 17 bases spanning the gap. There are 13 residues in the CDR3. The CDR3 bases are TGTGCCAGCACCCAGGGATCCCGAGGGGGCTACACCTTC. Amino acid sequence: CASTQGSRGGYTF.

The chain links TRBV6-1 to TRBJ2-1; tentatively, D is TRBD2 (5 bases). The CDR3 length is 14 residues. Germline V gene sequence: CDR1 MNHNS, CDR2 SASEGT. The V gene lost 6 bases and the J gene lost 3 bases, with 12 bases spanning the gap. CDR3 coding DNA: TGTGCCAGCAGAGTTACGGGGAGCTACAATGAGCAGTTCTTC. Its translation is CASRVTGSYNEQFF.